The rows below give T cell receptor beta chains drawn from one sample of a study of radiation and T cells in renal cell carcinoma. Sequencing was performed with immunoSEQ multiplex PCR; in TCRdb, only in-frame clones are kept and a portion is missing. The sample shows some 130,000 clones, 70% to 90% of them seen only once. Here the sequenced sample was blood, taken from a patient whose treatment included radiotherapy and nephrectomy. All receptors come from a woman in her seventies with renal cell carcinoma. CDR3s include the opening cysteine and the closing phenylalanine or tryptophan. A D gene is named only where the DNA matches it firmly. Part of the rows lack a size; the others show once, few, many or a class for expanded clones.

>NA|TRBV29-1|TRBJ2-1|NA|14
TGCAGCGTTGGAAAGCGATCACCTTACAATGAGCAGTTCTTC
CSVGKRSPYNEQFF
>NA|TRBV6-1|TRBJ1-5|NA|15
TGTGCCAGCATCCCCTCCCGGGCTGTACGTCAGCCCCAGCATTTT
CASIPSRAVRQPQHF
>NA|TRBV27|TRBJ1-1|TRBD1|14
TGTGCCAGCGTAAGCAGGGGGCTGGGCACTGAAGCTTTCTTT
CASVSRGLGTEAFF
>NA|TRBV4-2|TRBJ1-3|NA|14
TGTGCCAGCAGCCAAGATGAGGCGGCAAACACCATATATTTT
CASSQDEAANTIYF
>NA|TRBV4-3|TRBJ1-2|NA|13
TGCGCCAGCAGCCAAGATAACATGGGTGGCTACACCTTC
CASSQDNMGGYTF
>few|TRBV21-1|TRBJ1-6|NA|17
TGTGCCAGCAGCACCAGGGACGTCAGGGTCCATAATTCACCCCTCCACTTT
CASSTRDVRVHNSPLHF
>NA|TRBV4-2|TRBJ1-2|TRBD1|16
TGTGCCAGCAGCCAAAGAGGGTCGGGACAGGGGGATGGCTACACCTTC
CASSQRGSGQGDGYTF
>NA|TRBV5-1|TRBJ2-3|TRBD2|15
TGCGCCAGCAGCAAAAACCGGGGGGACACAGATACGCAGTATTTT
CASSKNRGDTDTQYF
>NA|TRBV6-1|TRBJ1-1|NA|11
TGTGCCAGCAGGGCGGACACTGAAGCTTTCTTT
CASRADTEAFF
>once|TRBV19|TRBJ2-7|TRBD2|15
TGTGCCAGTAGCCTTAGCGGGGTGATTACCTACGAGCAGTACTTC
CASSLSGVITYEQYF
>once|TRBV19|TRBJ2-7|NA|17
TGTGCCAGTAGTACCTACGCCGGGACAAGGGACCCCTACGAGCAGTACTTC
CASSTYAGTRDPYEQYF
>NA|TRBV9|TRBJ1-4|TRBD1|17
TGTGCCAGCAGCAGGGGACAGGGGGTCACAACTAATGAAAAACTGTTTTTT
CASSRGQGVTTNEKLFF
>NA|TRBV5-1|TRBJ2-7|TRBD2|14
TGCGCCAGCACCATTGGGGGCGGGAGGTACGAGCAGTACTTC
CASTIGGGRYEQYF
>NA|TRBV28|TRBJ2-5|TRBD2|15
TGTGCCAGCAGTTTATCCAGCGGGGGGAAGGAGACCCAGTACTTC
CASSLSSGGKETQYF
>NA|TRBV7-2|TRBJ2-7|NA|12
TGTGCCAGCAGCCCGGGCCCCTACGAGCAGTACTTC
CASSPGPYEQYF
>NA|TRBV6-6|TRBJ2-7|NA|14
TGTGCCAGCAGTTCGTCTAGCAGGGCCTACGAGCAGTACTTC
CASSSSSRAYEQYF
>NA|TRBV6-5|TRBJ2-2|NA|15
TGTGCCAGCAGCCTCGGGGGTCCGAACACCGGGGAGCTGTTTTTT
CASSLGGPNTGELFF
>NA|TRBV19|TRBJ2-7|TRBD1|14
TGTGCCAGTTCACCGGGACAGGGCAGTTTGGAGCAGTACTTC
CASSPGQGSLEQYF
>NA|TRBV5-1|TRBJ2-1|TRBD2|17
TGCGCCAGCAGCTTGCTAGCGGGGGGGTCCCTTTACAATGAGCAGTTCTTC
CASSLLAGGSLYNEQFF
>NA|TRBV6-1|TRBJ2-4|NA|19
TGTGCCAGCAGTGCCGACCGGCAAGCCTTATCAGGAGCCAAAAACATTCAGTACTTC
CASSADRQALSGAKNIQYF
>NA|TRBV7-2|TRBJ2-7|NA|16
TGTGCCAGCAGCTTACTTGTCAAGGGTAACTCCTACGAGCAGTACTTC
CASSLLVKGNSYEQYF
>NA|TRBV2|TRBJ1-5|NA|21
TGTGCCAGCAGCCCGAGAGGGCAGGCCGAATTACATCTCTATAGCAATCAGCCCCAGCATTTT
CASSPRGQAELHLYSNQPQHF
>NA|TRBV9|TRBJ1-2|TRBD1|14
TGTGCCAGCAGCGTCCAAGGGGGCGGTTATGGCTACACCTTC
CASSVQGGGYGYTF
>NA|TRBV6-1|TRBJ1-5|NA|15
TGTGCCAGCAGTGATGGACAAAATAGCAATCAGCCCCAGCATTTT
CASSDGQNSNQPQHF
>NA|TRBV10-3|TRBJ1-3|NA|13
TGTGCCATCATGAACAGGGTTGGAAACACCATATATTTT
CAIMNRVGNTIYF
>NA|TRBV9|TRBJ1-1|NA|15
TGTGCCAGCAGCCCCTGGGGCGCAGGGAACACTGAAGCTTTCTTT
CASSPWGAGNTEAFF
>NA|TRBV6-1|TRBJ2-1|TRBD1|13
TGTGCCAGCAGGTGGACAGGACGCAATGAGCAGTTCTTC
CASRWTGRNEQFF